The 32 T cell receptor beta chains in this list originate from one sample, sequenced in a study of blood T cells in healthy people across ages. The authors ran a second PCR of 7 to 11 cycles using a sample-barcoded 5' primer and a J-beta primer mix. TCRdb used MiXCR to reprocess the 5' RACE reads, holding one entry per CDR3 protein. The sample records roughly 1,300,000 distinct CDR3 sequences, approximately 60% being singletons. Sample: blood. The source is a man younger than 30 in good health.

V usage is TRBV4-2 and J usage is TRBJ1-6; tentatively, D is TRBD1 (6 bases). CDR1 and CDR2 (germline): LGHNA, YNFKEQ. The CDR3 extends over 16 amino acids. Trimming took off 3 bases at V and 7 bases at J, with 16 bases between the two ends. CDR3 sequence: CASSQYPGAGNSPLHF. CDR3 DNA sequence: TGTGCCAGCAGCCAGTATCCAGGGGCCGGGAATTCACCCCTCCACTTT.

About this clonotype: This could be a read error, since a much larger clone is one nucleotide away. The J gene is TRBJ2-6, the V gene TRBV28; D is unclear. The germline V gene has CDR1 MDHEN and CDR2 SYDVKM. The CDR3 covers 14 residues. V dropped 10 bases and J dropped 0 bases, with 10 bases sitting between them. The CDR3 DNA is TGTGCCACCCTATTAGGCTCTGGGGCCAACGTCCTGACTTTC. This gives the protein CATLLGSGANVLTF. Full variable domain (outside the CDR3, taken from reference TRBV28 and TRBJ2-6): DVKVTQSSRYLVKRTGEKVFLECVQDMDHENMFWYRQDPGLGLRLIYFSYDVKMKEKGDIPEGYSVSREKKERFSLILESASTNQTSMYLCATLLGSGANVLTFGAGSRLTVL.

This rearrangement joins TRBV25-1 to TRBJ2-1; 7 bases fit TRBD2. V lost 0 bases and J lost 5; bases outside the gene matches: 7. The CDR3 covers 16 residues. Germline loops: CDR1 MGHDK, CDR2 SYGVNS. The CDR3: CASSEYAGLGDNEQFF. The CDR3 DNA sequence: TGTGCCAGCAGTGAATATGCAGGACTAGGGGACAATGAGCAGTTCTTC.

The table lists this clonotype with a count of one. This chain connects TRBV9 to TRBJ2-7; D ambiguous. CDR1 and CDR2 (germline): SGDLS, YYNGEE. V was cut by 3 bases and J by 10 bases, with 14 bases left in between. The CDR3 is 12 residues long. The CDR3 DNA reads as TGTGCCAGCAGCGAGGGATTCAGGTCCCAGTACTTC. Residues: CASSEGFRSQYF.

This clonotype appeared a few times. The genes are TRBV25-1 and TRBJ2-7; D gene unclear. Trimming removed 5 bases from V and 3 bases from J, with 11 bases in between. The CDR3 consists of 13 residues. Germline CDR1 MGHDK, CDR2 SYGVNS. CDR3 region: CASSLPSGYEQYF. CDR3 nucleotide sequence: TGTGCCAGCAGTCTACCGTCAGGCTACGAGCAGTACTTC.

A few counts support this clonotype. DNA for the CDR3: TGTGCCAGCAGCCCCATCTTCCATCCTCAAACGGGAAAACTGTTTTTT. It is translated as CASSPIFHPQTGKLFF. The chain employs TRBV7-9 and TRBJ1-4; D not resolved. V was cut by 5 bases and J by 10 bases, with 23 bases left in between. This CDR3 is 16 amino acids long. Per the germline V gene, CDR1 is SEHNR and CDR2 is FQNEAQ (reference sequence).

The sample holds a few counts of this clonotype. CDR3: CATSDLQRGEDEQFF. Written as DNA, the CDR3 is TGTGCCACCAGTGATTTGCAGCGGGGCGAAGATGAGCAGTTCTTC. The V gene is TRBV24-1, the J gene TRBJ2-1, with TRBD2 identical over 7 bases. V gave up 0 bases and J gave up 8 bases; unmatched junction bases: 6. Germline loops: CDR1 KGHDR, CDR2 SFDVKD. CDR3 length: 15 amino acids.

The chain has TRBV5-1 and TRBJ2-5; unclear D gene. Germline CDR1 reads SGHRS; CDR2 reads YFSETQ. This CDR3 is 15 amino acids long. Trimming took 0 bases from V and 5 from J, leaving 14 bases between them. CDR3 amino acids: CASSLETRQLETQYF. As DNA, the CDR3 is TGCGCCAGCAGCTTGGAAACGCGGCAGTTGGAGACCCAGTACTTC.

The chain has TRBV4-1 and TRBJ2-1; D remains unclear. The V end was cut by 1 base, the J end by 9 bases, with 10 bases between. The CDR3 covers 13 residues. Germline V gives CDR1 MGHRA, CDR2 YSYEKL. CDR3 bases: TGCGCCAGCAGCCAAGGTCAGTACGGTGAGCAGTTCTTC. Protein sequence: CASSQGQYGEQFF.

The chain has TRBV7-2 and TRBJ2-3, with D possibly being TRBD1 (6 bases). Germline CDR1 SGHTA, CDR2 FQGNSA. The ends were cut back, 4 bases at V and 2 bases at J, with 13 bases in the middle. The CDR3 is made up of 15 amino acids. CDR3 amino acids: CASSSATGYTDTQYF. The CDR3 DNA is TGTGCCAGCAGCTCAGCAACAGGGTACACAGATACGCAGTATTTT.

The V and J genes are TRBV10-1 and TRBJ2-7; 9 bases are a match to TRBD2. CDR1 and CDR2 from the germline V gene are WNHNN and SYGVQD (reference sequence). The CDR3 consists of 17 residues. V was clipped by 2 bases and J by 1 base; unmatched bases: 9. The CDR3 loop is CASSEIVGAGGSYEQYF. The CDR3 DNA is TGCGCCAGCAGTGAGATTGTGGGAGCGGGGGGATCCTACGAGCAGTACTTC.

This clonotype was found once. The chain uses TRBV28 and TRBJ1-4, with 9 bases aligning to TRBD1. The CDR3 runs to 16 residues. CDR1 and CDR2 from the germline V gene are MDHEN and SYDVKM. V gave up 6 bases and J gave up 7 bases; unmatched junction bases: 12. The DNA of the CDR3 is TGTGCCAGCAGATATACAGGGGGCGATTTCGTTGAAAAACTGTTTTTT. This translates into CASRYTGGDFVEKLFF.

The J gene is TRBJ2-1, the V gene TRBV6-5; the match to TRBD1 covers 7 bases. This CDR3 contains 15 residues. The ends lost 3 bases at V and 4 bases at J; junction bases unmatched: 6. In germline, CDR1 is MNHEY, CDR2 SVGAGI. The CDR3 region is CASSYAGTEYNEQFF. In DNA form, the CDR3 reads TGTGCCAGCAGTTATGCCGGGACAGAGTACAATGAGCAGTTCTTC.

The chain joins TRBV7-2 to TRBJ1-5, with TRBD1 as a possible D gene (5 bases). CDR1 SGHTA and CDR2 FQGNSA come from the germline V gene. V was clipped by 1 base and J by 5 bases, with 12 bases between them. The CDR3 totals 15 residues. DNA for the CDR3: TGTGCCAGCAGCTTAGGGTGGGGGATGGATCAGCCCCAGCATTTT. This gives the protein CASSLGWGMDQPQHF. Drawing the rest from reference TRBV7-2 and TRBJ1-5, the complete variable domain is GAGVSQSPSNKVTEKGKDVELRCDPISGHTALYWYRQSLGQGLEFLIYFQGNSAPDKSGLPSDRFSAERTGGSVSTLTIQRTQQEDSAVYLCASSLGWGMDQPQHFGDGTRLSIL.

V is TRBV29-1 and J is TRBJ2-1; D is perhaps TRBD1 (5 bases). Germline CDR1 SQVTM, CDR2 ANQGSEA. V lost 7 bases to trimming and J lost 10 bases, with 17 bases between them. The CDR3 spans 12 residues. The CDR3 bases are TGCAGCGCGGAAGGGGTCACCTACGAGCAGTTCTTC. The encoded protein is CSAEGVTYEQFF.

The rearrangement joins TRBV7-2 to TRBJ1-2; D ambiguous. Germline CDR1 reads SGHTA; CDR2 reads FQGNSA. V shed 4 bases and J shed 2 bases, with 5 bases lying between them. This CDR3 is built from 12 residues. This chain's CDR3 is CASSYLNYGYTF. The CDR3 nucleotides read TGTGCCAGCAGCTACTTAAACTATGGCTACACCTTC. Using reference TRBV7-2 and TRBJ1-2 for the parts outside the CDR3, the full variable domain is GAGVSQSPSNKVTEKGKDVELRCDPISGHTALYWYRQSLGQGLEFLIYFQGNSAPDKSGLPSDRFSAERTGGSVSTLTIQRTQQEDSAVYLCASSYLNYGYTFGSGTRLTVV.

The chain is built from TRBV6-6 and TRBJ2-5; D call uncertain. The end of the DNA fits TRBJ2-7 better, so the J call may be wrong. Germline CDR1 reads MNHNY; CDR2 reads SVGAGI (reference sequence). This CDR3 is 15 amino acids long. DNA for the CDR3: TGTGCCAGCAGTTACTCGGGGAACGGGCCCTACGAGCAGTACTTC. Protein: CASSYSGNGPYEQYF.

J is TRBJ2-5 and V is TRBV9; 12 bases line up with TRBD2. From germline, CDR1 is SGDLS and CDR2 YYNGEE. CDR3 length: 15 residues. Trimming removed 3 bases from V and 4 bases from J; junction bases left unmatched: 4. CDR3 region: CASSGLAGGLETQYF. CDR3 DNA: TGTGCCAGCAGCGGGCTAGCGGGGGGGCTAGAGACCCAGTACTTC.

V is TRBV3-1 and J is TRBJ2-1, with 7 bases fitting TRBD2. The CDR3 is 18 residues long. Per the germline V gene, CDR1 is LGHDT and CDR2 is YNNKEL (reference sequence). The V segment lost 0 bases and the J segment 0 bases; nucleotides outside the gene matches: 8. The CDR3 DNA sequence: TGTGCCAGCAGCCAAGATTCTAGCGGAGGGAGCTCCTACAATGAGCAGTTCTTC. Amino acids: CASSQDSSGGSSYNEQFF.

This clonotype was seen once. This chain joins TRBV4-1 and TRBJ2-7; D uncertain. Trimming cost V 0 bases and J 0 bases, with 9 bases left between them. CDR1 and CDR2 from the germline V gene are MGHRA and YSYEKL. The length of the CDR3 is 15 residues. CDR3 loop: CASSQDVASSYEQYF. In DNA form, the CDR3 reads TGCGCCAGCAGCCAAGATGTGGCTAGCTCCTACGAGCAGTACTTC.

CDR3 coding DNA: TGTGCCAGCAGCGATAGTGGGACAGGGGCCAACGTCCTGACTTTC. It is translated as CASSDSGTGANVLTF. This chain links TRBV7-9 with TRBJ2-6; possibly TRBD1 for D (6 bases). The CDR3 contains 15 residues. Germline CDR1 SEHNR, CDR2 FQNEAQ (reference sequence). The V end was cut by 5 bases, the J end by 4 bases, with 12 bases between.

This chain connects TRBV29-1 to TRBJ2-5; tentative D call: TRBD1 (6 bases). The length of the CDR3 is 14 residues. Trimming shortened V by 4 bases and J by 5 bases, and 17 bases separated the two germline ends. In germline, CDR1 is SQVTM, CDR2 ANQGSEA. Written as DNA, the CDR3 is TGCAGCGTTGTCAAGGCAGGGGTATCGGAGACCCAGTACTTC. Translation: CSVVKAGVSETQYF.

The chain has TRBV18 and TRBJ2-4; D is possibly TRBD1 (5 bases). The CDR3 totals 15 residues. The germline CDR1 and CDR2 sequences are KGHSH and LQKENI. Trimming cost V 3 bases and J 2 bases, with 11 bases left between them. In nucleotides, the CDR3 is TGTGCCAGCTCACCCCAGGGAAAGACCAAAAACATTCAGTACTTC. Translating it yields CASSPQGKTKNIQYF.

This chain connects TRBV6-2 or TRBV6-3 to TRBJ2-3; unclear D gene. Trimming took off 3 bases at V and 2 bases at J, with 3 bases between the two ends. Per the germline V gene, CDR1 is MNHEY and CDR2 is SVGEGT. The CDR3 has 12 amino acids. Here the CDR3 DNA reads TGTGCCAGCAGTTATACCACAGATACGCAGTATTTT. This sequence encodes CASSYTTDTQYF.

The V and J genes are TRBV11-2 and TRBJ2-2; the match to TRBD1 covers 8 bases. V gave up 1 base and J gave up 9 bases; unmatched junction bases: 7. The CDR3 is 15 residues long. Germline V CDR1 and CDR2: SGHAT, FQNNGV. CDR3 coding DNA: TGTGCCAGCAGCTTAGGGACAGGGTGGAGTCGGGAGCTGTTTTTT. Translating gives CASSLGTGWSRELFF.

The chain has TRBV20-1 and TRBJ2-1; 14 nucleotides line up with TRBD2. The CDR3 is 13 amino acids. CDR1 is DFQATT and CDR2 is SNEGSKA in the germline V gene (reference sequence). The V gene end was trimmed by 6 bases and the J gene end by 10 bases; junction bases not matched to a gene: 5. CDR3 nucleotides: TGCAGTGCAGAGACTAGCGGGAGGGGCGAGCAGTTCTTC. Translation: CSAETSGRGEQFF.

This clonotype was counted a few times. The chain joins TRBV9 to TRBJ2-5; TRBD2 agrees at 9 bases. The assigned J gene may be wrong: the sequence end matches TRBJ2-7 better. The CDR3 covers 15 residues. Germline V gives CDR1 SGDLS, CDR2 YYNGEE. The CDR3 DNA is TGTGCCAGCAGCGTAGGAGCGGGAGGACTCTACGAGCAGTACTTC. Translating gives CASSVGAGGLYEQYF.

V gene TRBV7-9 combines with J gene TRBJ2-5; D gene unclear. Germline V gene sequence: CDR1 SEHNR, CDR2 FQNEAQ (reference sequence). Trimming cost V 6 bases and J 5 bases, with 13 bases left between them. There are 13 residues in the CDR3. The CDR3 region is CASSAAPRETQYF. DNA for the CDR3: TGTGCCAGCAGTGCAGCCCCCCGGGAGACCCAGTACTTC.

This clonotype has more than one count but fewer than ten. The V and J genes are TRBV20-1 and TRBJ2-7; TRBD1 matches at 7 bases. Germline V gene sequence: CDR1 DFQATT, CDR2 SNEGSKA (reference sequence). The CDR3 totals 13 residues. J gave up 3 bases and V 5 bases, and 7 bases lay outside the gene matches. The CDR3 here is CSAETGQHYEQYF. The CDR3 DNA sequence: TGCAGTGCTGAGACGGGACAGCACTACGAGCAGTACTTC.

The rearrangement links TRBV6-6 to TRBJ1-4, with 9 nucleotides matching TRBD1. There are 16 residues in the CDR3. Germline CDR1 is MNHNY and CDR2 is SVGAGI (reference sequence). The ends lost 7 bases at V and 0 bases at J; junction bases unmatched: 6. The CDR3 sequence: CASIHRTGATNEKLFF. The CDR3 DNA sequence: TGTGCCAGCATTCATCGGACAGGGGCAACTAATGAAAAACTGTTTTTT.

The V and J genes are TRBV6-2 or TRBV6-3 and TRBJ2-4; D unclear. CDR1 and CDR2 (germline): MNHEY, SVGEGT. This CDR3 contains 17 residues. The germline V and J ends were trimmed by 2 bases and 3 bases, with 17 bases remaining between them. CDR3 DNA: TGTGCCAGCAGTTACAAAGCTGTGACGCTTGTCAAAAACATTCAGTACTTC. Its protein is CASSYKAVTLVKNIQYF.

This rearrangement joins TRBV5-6 to TRBJ2-3; 7 bases map to TRBD1. CDR3 size: 14 residues. Germline CDR1 is SGHDT and CDR2 is YYEEEE. J gave up 4 bases and V 5 bases, and 7 bases lay outside the gene matches. CDR3 in DNA: TGTGCCAGCAGTTGGCCAGGGGGACCAGATACGCAGTATTTT. This translates into CASSWPGGPDTQYF.